The 10 T cell receptor beta chains below were found in one sample sequenced in a study of blood T cell repertoires in COVID-19. The method was immunoSEQ multiplex PCR; TCRdb's version includes in-frame clones alone and lacks a portion of them. The data show approximately 170,000 clones, around four fifths seen once. Sequencing was carried out using peripheral blood. Receptors originate from a woman older than 75 with COVID-19, enrolled during active disease.

The rearrangement links TRBV6-5 to TRBJ1-5; D call uncertain. The V end lost 6 bases, the J end lost 3 bases, and 12 bases lay between the germline ends. The CDR3 has 14 residues. CDR1 is MNHEY and CDR2 is SVGAGI in the germline V gene. CDR3 amino acids: CASRDQINNQPQHF. The CDR3 nucleotides read TGTGCCAGCAGAGATCAGATAAACAATCAGCCCCAGCATTTT.

The J gene is TRBJ1-3, the V gene TRBV3-1 (or the pseudogene TRBV3-2); 8 bases fit TRBD1. The V gene end was trimmed by 6 bases and the J gene end by 7 bases; junction bases not matched to a gene: 2. The CDR3 has 12 amino acids. Germline loops: CDR1 LGHDT, CDR2 YNNKEL (reference sequence). Here the CDR3 reads CASSRQGNTIYF. The CDR3 DNA reads TGTGCCAGCAGTCGACAGGGGAACACCATATATTTT.

V and J are TRBV11-2 and TRBJ2-2; D might be TRBD2 (6 bases). Trimming shortened V by 5 bases and J by 8 bases, and 12 bases separated the two germline ends. Germline V gene sequence: CDR1 SGHAT, CDR2 FQNNGV. This CDR3 is built from 13 residues. The CDR3 protein is CASSLGEAGELFF. The CDR3, as DNA: TGTGCCAGCAGCCTCGGGGAGGCGGGGGAGCTGTTTTTT.

J is TRBJ2-1 and V is TRBV6-5, with 11 bases aligning to TRBD2. The CDR3 has 14 amino acids. Germline trimming cut 11 bases from V and 9 bases from J; bases unmatched to any gene: 12. CDR1 and CDR2 from the germline V gene are MNHEY and SVGAGI. CDR3 sequence reads: CALQGLAGGSEQFF. As DNA, the CDR3 is TGTGCCTTACAAGGGCTAGCGGGGGGCAGTGAGCAGTTCTTC.

The chain uses TRBV7-3 and TRBJ2-2, with 7 positions matching TRBD2. V lost 5 bases, J lost 2 bases, and 8 bases stayed unmatched. This CDR3 spans 16 amino acids. Germline CDR1 SGHTA, CDR2 FQGTGA. DNA of the CDR3: TGTGCCAGCAGCCCCGGGGGGACTGGAAACACCGGGGAGCTGTTTTTT. It encodes CASSPGGTGNTGELFF.

This clone was seen only once. The chain joins TRBV21-1 to TRBJ2-4; the tabulated D call, TRBD2, remains unverified against the DNA. TRBV21-1 is a pseudogene. This CDR3 comprises 14 residues. The CDR3 reads CASSTGTSGKTQYF. In DNA, the CDR3 is TGTGCCAGCAGTACCGGGACTAGCGGAAAAACTCAGTACTTC.

The gene calls are TRBV28 and TRBJ1-5; D remains unclear. This CDR3 has 13 residues. The germline V and J ends were trimmed by 2 bases and 6 bases, with 8 bases remaining between them. Per germline, CDR1 MDHEN and CDR2 SYDVKM. CDR3 nucleotide sequence: TGTGCCAGCAGTTTAGGCCCCGCTCAGCCCCAGCATTTT. Protein sequence: CASSLGPAQPQHF.

In the case of this clone: At one end, the junction sequence differs from germline, possibly due to a read error. The chain links TRBV5-4 to TRBJ1-1, with D maybe TRBD1 (5 bases). Per the germline V gene, CDR1 is SGHNT and CDR2 is YYREEE (reference sequence). This CDR3 comprises 14 residues. This chain's CDR3 is CASSLAGGNAEAFF. The CDR3 DNA reads as TGTGCCAGCAGCTTGGCCGGGGGGAACGCTGAAGCTTTCTTT. Full variable domain (remainder filled in from reference TRBV5-4 and TRBJ1-1): ETGVTQSPTHLIKTRGQQVTLRCSSQSGHNTVSWYQQALGQGPQFIFQYYREEENGRGNFPPRFSGLQFPNYSSELNVNALELDDSALYLCASSLAGGNAEAFFGQGTRLTVV.

A word on this clone: At one boundary the junction diverges from the germline segment, which might be a read error. The rearrangement joins TRBV28 to TRBJ2-3; TRBD1 matches 9 bases. The germline gives CDR1 MDHEN, CDR2 SYDVKM. CDR3 length: 12 residues. The CDR3 DNA is TGTGCCAGCAGTACCCCTACCGGGACAGGGAGTTTT. As protein: CASSTPTGTGSF.

This clone was observed many times. This chain links TRBV5-6 with TRBJ1-2; D unclear. The CDR3 spans 13 residues. V gave up 6 bases and J gave up 4 bases, with 13 bases separating them. Germline loops: CDR1 SGHDT, CDR2 YYEEEE. The CDR3 nucleotides are TGTGCCAGCACCTTAGGGAGGAGCTATGGCTACACCTTC. It is translated as CASTLGRSYGYTF.